This T cell receptor (beta chain) is drawn from a study of memory CD4+ T cells and cytomegalovirus serostatus. Germline assignment: CDR1 GTSNPN and CDR2 SVGIG (reference sequence). This CDR3 has 13 amino acids. The germline V and J ends were trimmed by 0 bases and 9 bases, with 12 bases remaining between them. Single viable CD3+CD4+CD8-CD45RO+ cells were sorted as the memory CD4+ T cells. The method was immunoSEQ multiplex PCR; TCRdb's version includes in-frame clones alone and lacks a portion of them. The sample yields around 60,000 clones, roughly 80% seen once. The sequenced sample consisted of memory CD4+ T cells from blood. The chain uses TRBV30 and TRBJ1-5; D call uncertain. This TCR was recovered from an adult in good health and CMV-seronegative. The CDR3 loop is CAWSVRQGMPQHF. The CDR3 DNA is TGTGCCTGGAGTGTACGGCAAGGGATGCCCCAGCATTTT.